The 25 T cell receptor beta chains below were found in one sample sequenced in a study of T cells in narcolepsy. Only in-frame clones appear in the TCRdb table, and some are missing; sequencing was by immunoSEQ multiplex PCR. The table has 28,000 or so clones, approximately 89% seen once. What was sequenced was CD45RA- memory CD4+ T cells from PBMCs. These receptors all come from a human donor with narcolepsy.

The rearrangement joins TRBV7-9 to TRBJ2-7; the D gene could be TRBD1 or TRBD2 (6 bases each). The germline gives CDR1 SEHNR, CDR2 FQNEAQ (reference sequence). Trimming left V 2 bases short and J 1 base short, with 9 bases between. The CDR3 contains 14 residues. CDR3 sequence: CASSLIGGSYEQYV. DNA for the CDR3: TGTGCCAGCAGCTTAATAGGGGGGTCCTACGAGCAGTACGTC.

The rearrangement joins TRBV10-3 to TRBJ2-7; possible D gene TRBD2, 7 bases. V was clipped by 4 bases and J by 6 bases, with 19 bases between them. CDR3 length: 15 residues. From germline, CDR1 is ENHRY and CDR2 SYGVKD. This CDR3 is CAISGRGGNPAEQYF. CDR3 DNA sequence: TGTGCCATCAGTGGAAGGGGGGGCAACCCCGCCGAGCAGTACTTC.

A note on this clone: The DNA is omitted, as the CDR3 cannot be located on it reliably, and the CDR3 follows TCRdb's listing. This chain connects TRBV28 to TRBJ2-3; TRBD2, as called in the table, went unchecked against the DNA. Germline V gene data show CDR1 as MDHEN and CDR2 as SYDVKM. The CDR3 has 16 residues if both end residues are counted. CDR3 residues: CASSSSASGDLMGQYF.

CDR3 sequence reads: CASSSERDYEQYV. In DNA, the CDR3 is TGTGCCAGCAGCTCGGAGAGGGACTACGAGCAGTACGTC. The chain is built from TRBV5-5 and TRBJ2-7, with D possibly being TRBD2 (5 bases). Germline CDR1 reads SGHKS; CDR2 reads YYEKEE (reference sequence). The ends were cut back, 3 bases at V and 3 bases at J, with 10 bases in the middle. The CDR3 is 13 amino acids.

The chain recombines TRBV12-2 with TRBJ2-7. TRBV12-2 is listed as a pseudogene. CDR3 size: 15 residues. The CDR3 loop reads CVQVAPWVWVYEQYF. The CDR3 bases are TGTGTGCAAGTCGCTCCCTGGGTCTGGGTCTACGAGCAGTACTTC.

The chain employs TRBV6-1 and TRBJ2-6; D unclear. The CDR3 consists of 15 residues. The V end was cut by 2 bases, the J end by 1 base, with 6 bases between. CDR1 is MNHNS, CDR2 SASEGT, per germline. Here the CDR3 reads CASSEWSSGANVLTF. CDR3 DNA: TGTGCCAGCAGTGAATGGTCGTCTGGGGCCAACGTCCTGACTTTC.

This clone showed up just a few times. The chain carries TRBV7-6 and TRBJ2-2; D is unclear. Germline V gene sequence: CDR1 SGHVS, CDR2 FNYEAQ. The ends were cut back, 1 base at V and 6 bases at J, with 12 bases in the middle. This CDR3 region has 15 residues. CDR3 sequence reads: CASSLVSRGAGELFF. CDR3 sequence (DNA): TGTGCCAGCAGCTTAGTATCACGTGGGGCCGGGGAGCTGTTTTTT.

This chain uses TRBV6-6 with TRBJ1-4; tentatively, D is TRBD1 (5 bases). The V and J ends lost 6 bases and 2 bases respectively, with 10 bases between them. CDR1 and CDR2 (germline): MNHNY, SVGAGI (reference sequence). CDR3 length: 14 residues. As DNA, the CDR3 is TGTGCCAGCAGGCGGGACGGCACTAATGAAAAACTGTTTTTT. This codes for CASRRDGTNEKLFF.

The chain employs TRBV5-4 and TRBJ1-2, with 12 bases matching TRBD1. Looked up from germline, CDR1 is SGHNT and CDR2 is YYREEE (reference sequence). The length of the CDR3 is 17 residues. The ends lost 3 bases at V and 4 bases at J; junction bases unmatched: 10. Written as DNA, the CDR3 is TGTGCCAGCAGCTCCGGGACAGGGGGCGGCGGGGGCTATGGCTACACCTTC. Translating it yields CASSSGTGGGGGYGYTF.

The J gene is TRBJ2-2, the V gene TRBV15; 8 bases align to TRBD1. This CDR3 is 15 amino acids long. With V trimmed by 0 bases and J by 9 bases, 6 bases remained unmatched. Germline lookup yields CDR1 LNHNV and CDR2 YYDKDF (reference sequence). DNA of the CDR3: TGTGCCACCAGCAGAGATTTCGGACAGGGCCGGGAGCTGTTTTTT. Protein product: CATSRDFGQGRELFF.

This sequence joins TRBV6-1 and TRBJ1-5; D might be TRBD1 (6 bases). V lost 8 bases and J lost 4, with 15 bases in between. Germline V CDR1 and CDR2: MNHNS, SASEGT. The CDR3 loop spans 14 amino acids. The CDR3 coding sequence is TGTGCCAGCTTTAGTGGAGGGGGGAATCAGCCCCAGCATTTT. Protein sequence: CASFSGGGNQPQHF.

The chain joins TRBV16 to TRBJ1-6; D is unresolved. CDR3 size: 15 residues. V shed 2 bases and J shed 2 bases, with 7 bases lying between them. CDR1 KGHSY and CDR2 FQNENV come from the germline V gene. This CDR3 is CASSQQTTYNSPLHF. In DNA form, the CDR3 reads TGTGCCAGCAGCCAACAGACCACCTATAATTCACCCCTCCACTTT.

The gene calls are TRBV28 and TRBJ2-3; 9 bases fit TRBD2. Germline CDR1 and CDR2: MDHEN and SYDVKM. This CDR3 region has 16 residues. V dropped 2 bases and J dropped 2; count of bases not matched to a gene: 5. CDR3 protein: CASSLDSGGHTDTQYF. The CDR3 nucleotides are TGTGCCAGCAGTTTAGATAGCGGGGGACACACAGATACGCAGTATTTT.

The rearrangement uses TRBV2 and TRBJ1-5; D is uncertain. The length of the CDR3 is 15 residues. The germline V gene has CDR1 SNHLY and CDR2 FYNNEI. V was pared by 6 bases and J by 1 base, with 13 bases between. CDR3 sequence: CASSPGLESNQPQHF. The CDR3 DNA reads as TGTGCCAGCAGCCCCGGGCTCGAGAGCAATCAGCCCCAGCATTTT.

The genes are TRBV4-1 and TRBJ1-3; D may be TRBD1 (6 bases). This CDR3 spans 19 amino acids. The germline V and J ends were trimmed by 0 bases and 5 bases, with 23 bases remaining between them. Germline CDR1 MGHRA, CDR2 YSYEKL. As DNA, the CDR3 is TGCGCCAGCAGCCAAGATCCAGGGTTGACGGGGGGCGCCAGAAACACCATATATTTT. Translated, it gives CASSQDPGLTGGARNTIYF.

The genes are TRBV7-2 and TRBJ1-4, with D perhaps matching TRBD1 (5 bases). The CDR3 is 15 residues long. Germline values: CDR1 SGHTA, CDR2 FQGNSA. V gave up 2 bases and J gave up 6 bases, with 13 bases separating them. CDR3 amino acids: CASSLMGGGDEKLFF. For the CDR3, the DNA is TGTGCCAGCAGCTTAATGGGAGGAGGGGATGAAAAACTGTTTTTT.

The CDR3 DNA is TGTGCCAGTAACACCGGGACCTACAATGAGCAGTTCTTC. Amino acid sequence: CASNTGTYNEQFF. The chain carries TRBV19 and TRBJ2-1; tentatively, D is TRBD2 (5 bases). V lost 7 bases to trimming and J lost 2 bases, with 9 bases between them. The CDR3 runs to 13 residues. Germline loops: CDR1 LNHDA, CDR2 SQIVND (reference sequence).

The rearrangement links TRBV5-1 to TRBJ1-2, with D perhaps matching TRBD1 (5 bases). V was cut by 0 bases and J by 3 bases, with 9 bases left in between. The CDR3 is 14 amino acids. Germline CDR1 SGHRS, CDR2 YFSETQ. The CDR3 nucleotides read TGCGCCAGCAGCTTGGCGGGGGAGGACTATGGCTACACCTTC. This encodes CASSLAGEDYGYTF.

This clone was observed once. The chain joins TRBV5-5 to TRBJ2-3; 8 nucleotides align to TRBD2. V shed 4 bases, J shed 2 bases, and the junction held 3 bases outside the gene matches. Germline assignment: CDR1 SGHKS and CDR2 YYEKEE (reference sequence). The CDR3 is 14 residues long. CDR3 amino acids: CASSRGGPTDTQYF. The CDR3, as DNA: TGTGCCAGCAGCCGGGGGGGCCCCACAGATACGCAGTATTTT.

This chain connects TRBV2 to TRBJ1-5; 9 bases match TRBD1. The V and J ends lost 7 bases and 0 bases, in that order; junction bases with no gene match: 4. Germline V gene data show CDR1 as SNHLY and CDR2 as FYNNEI. The CDR3 totals 15 residues. The CDR3 here is CASKRTGDSNQPQHF. The CDR3 nucleotides read TGTGCCAGCAAAAGGACAGGGGATAGCAATCAGCCCCAGCATTTT.

V and J are TRBV6-5 and TRBJ2-4, with D perhaps being TRBD1 or TRBD2 (5 bases each). The CDR3 consists of 14 residues. Germline V gene lookup returns CDR1 MNHEY and CDR2 SVGAGI. V lost 3 bases and J 5 bases, leaving 11 bases between the germline ends. Written as DNA, the CDR3 is TGTGCCAGCAGTTATCGAGGGGAGCAAAACATTCAGTACTTC. As protein: CASSYRGEQNIQYF.

This chain links TRBV11-2 with TRBJ2-5; 7 nucleotides align to TRBD1. Germline CDR1 SGHAT, CDR2 FQNNGV. Losses at the gene ends were 4 bases for V and 2 bases for J; bases not matched to a gene: 7. The CDR3 is made up of 15 amino acids. CDR3 DNA: TGTGCCAGCAGCTCCACTACAGGGGTTCAAGAGACCCAGTACTTC. It is translated as CASSSTTGVQETQYF.

CDR3 coding DNA: TGTGCCAGCAGTCGGGCTTATGGCTACACCTTC. Translated, it gives CASSRAYGYTF. The V and J genes are TRBV7-2 and TRBJ1-2, with D uncertain. Germline CDR1 reads SGHTA; CDR2 reads FQGNSA. Trimming removed 6 bases from V and 5 bases from J, with 7 bases in between. The CDR3 is 11 amino acids.

The rearrangement uses TRBV18 and TRBJ2-5, with TRBD1 as a possible D gene (6 bases). V lost 5 bases, J lost 5 bases, and 15 bases lay in between. The CDR3 totals 14 residues. Germline values: CDR1 KGHSH, CDR2 LQKENI. The CDR3 DNA follows: TGTGCCAGCTCATCACAGGGTTCACGGGAGACCCAGTACTTC. Protein: CASSSQGSRETQYF.

V gene TRBV5-1 combines with J gene TRBJ2-5, with a weak D call TRBD2 (6 bases). Looked up from germline, CDR1 is SGHRS and CDR2 is YFSETQ. The CDR3 totals 16 residues. With 7 bases removed from V and 8 bases from J, the gap between germline ends came to 27 bases. The CDR3 DNA follows: TGCGCCAGCTCCCTTGGACGGGGGTCCACCCAAGCTACCCAGTACTTC. Translating it yields CASSLGRGSTQATQYF. The whole variable domain, filled in from reference TRBV5-1 and TRBJ2-5, reads KAGVTQTPRYLIKTRGQQVTLSCSPISGHRSVSWYQQTPGQGLQFLFEYFSETQRNKGNFPGRFSGRQFSNSRSEMNVSTLELGDSALYLCASSLGRGSTQATQYFGPGTRLLVL.